The 9 T cell receptor beta chains in this list originate from one sample, sequenced in a study of T cells after yellow fever vaccination. TCRdb re-analysed the 5' RACE reads in MiXCR, keeping a single row per CDR3 protein. The sample has 510,000 or so distinct CDR3 sequences, less than 20% seen once; the top ten hold roughly an eighth. The material was PBMCs, obtained 15 days after the yellow fever booster vaccination. The receptors here all came from a man aged 30-40 years who received the YFV17D yellow fever vaccine.

Turning to this clonotype: The junction and the germline gene differ at one end; a read error may be behind it. The CDR3 DNA sequence: TGTGCCAGCTCACCCGACAGGGGAAATAGCGGCAACTTC. Protein: CASSPDRGNSGNF. The J gene is TRBJ2-7, the V gene TRBV18, with TRBD1 matching over 8 bases. Germline CDR1 and CDR2: KGHSH and LQKENI. The CDR3 is 13 residues long.

This chain connects TRBV10-3 to TRBJ2-1; 8 nucleotides match TRBD2. J gave up 5 bases and V 4 bases, and 1 base lay outside the gene matches. The CDR3 extends over 13 amino acids. CDR1 is ENHRY, CDR2 SYGVKD, per germline. CDR3 in amino acids: CAISGAGDNEQFF. CDR3 coding DNA: TGTGCCATCAGTGGAGCGGGAGACAATGAGCAGTTCTTC.

This clonotype showed up just a few times. This chain uses TRBV12-3 or TRBV12-4 with TRBJ2-7, with 11 bases aligning to TRBD2. V trimming: 0 bases; J trimming: 4 bases; junction bases outside the gene matches: 5. This CDR3 spans 16 amino acids. The CDR3 sequence: CASSLAFGTSGYEQYF. Here the CDR3 DNA reads TGTGCCAGCAGTTTAGCATTCGGGACTAGCGGTTACGAGCAGTACTTC.

This clonotype was detected only once. The chain carries TRBV20-1 and TRBJ1-4, with D maybe TRBD1 (6 bases). The CDR3 sequence is 15 residues long. The V gene lost 6 bases and the J gene lost 1 base, with 15 bases spanning the gap. Germline V gene sequence: CDR1 DFQATT, CDR2 SNEGSKA (reference sequence). The CDR3 DNA follows: TGCAGTGCACCTAACAGGGAGAGAACTAATGAAAAACTGTTTTTT. Protein sequence: CSAPNRERTNEKLFF.

The chain has TRBV20-1 and TRBJ1-4; D gene uncertain. V was trimmed by 0 bases and J by 3 bases, leaving 2 bases between them. The germline V gene encodes CDR1 DFQATT and CDR2 SNEGSKA (reference sequence). The CDR3 has 12 amino acids. CDR3 residues: CSARDPNEKLFF. The CDR3 bases are TGCAGTGCTAGAGATCCTAATGAAAAACTGTTTTTT.

This clonotype has just a few counts. The chain combines TRBV4-1 with TRBJ2-3; 10 bases agree with TRBD2. V was pared by 1 base and J by 6 bases, with 10 bases of the junction left unmatched. CDR1 MGHRA and CDR2 YSYEKL come from the germline V gene. The CDR3 loop spans 17 amino acids. The CDR3 sequence is CASSQGPSGSAGDTQYF. CDR3 DNA sequence: TGCGCCAGCAGCCAAGGGCCTAGCGGGAGTGCTGGGGATACGCAGTATTTT.

This clonotype was picked up a small number of times. The V and J genes are TRBV4-3 and TRBJ2-7; D is tentatively TRBD1 or TRBD2 (5 bases each). The CDR3 has 16 residues. V was cut by 1 base and J by 3 bases, with 16 bases left in between. In germline, CDR1 is LGHNA, CDR2 YSLEER. The CDR3 coding sequence is TGCGCCAGCAGCCAAGCCGGGACCCTAGGTTGCTACGAGCAGTACTTC. Protein product: CASSQAGTLGCYEQYF.

The chain has TRBV20-1 and TRBJ1-5, with a tentative D call TRBD1 (6 bases). CDR1 is DFQATT and CDR2 is SNEGSKA in the germline V gene (reference sequence). This CDR3 comprises 14 residues. The V gene lost 6 bases and the J gene lost 3 bases, with 15 bases spanning the gap. The CDR3 loop reads CSAPDRTSNQPQHF. In DNA form, the CDR3 reads TGCAGTGCCCCCGACAGGACCTCCAATCAGCCCCAGCATTTT.

The sample holds a few counts of this clonotype. The J gene is TRBJ2-4, the V gene TRBV29-1; D not certain. This CDR3 spans 11 amino acids. V was cut by 4 bases and J by 9 bases, with 10 bases left in between. Germline assignment: CDR1 SQVTM and CDR2 ANQGSEA. CDR3 DNA sequence: TGCAGCGTTGGCGCAGGCGTCATTCAGTACTTC. This sequence encodes CSVGAGVIQYF.